This T cell receptor (beta chain) was recovered during a study of cytomegalovirus exposure and HLA in healthy donors. Remarks on this clone: Its antigen is not identified.

At sampling all donors were nominally healthy, likely with unrecorded immune exposures. The PCR employed 60 Vbeta primers together with 13 Jbeta primers. Assay: immunoSEQ multiplex PCR; the TCRdb copy retains only in-frame clones and omits some. The repertoire table contains about 32,000 clones. This CDR3 contains 16 residues. With 5 bases clipped from V and 0 bases from J, the junction kept 5 bases outside the gene matches. Germline CDR1 reads SGHVS; CDR2 reads FNYEAQ. Study conclusions and caveats: TCR sequences were mostly rare, though some public TCRs occurred in many donors.

V is TRBV7-6 and J is TRBJ2-1; 9 bases are shared with TRBD1. The clonotype comes from a female donor in good health and CMV-seronegative. The sequenced sample was PBMCs. The CDR3 protein is CASSPRGQGSYNEQFF. The CDR3 DNA reads as TGTGCCAGCAGCCCCAGGGGACAGGGCTCCTACAATGAGCAGTTCTTC. The whole variable domain, filled in from reference TRBV7-6 and TRBJ2-1, reads GAGVSQSPRYKVTKRGQDVALRCDPISGHVSLYWYRQALGQGPEFLTYFNYEAQQDKSGLPNDRFSAERPEGSISTLTIQRTEQRDSAMYRCASSPRGQGSYNEQFFGPGTRLTVL.